The clone carrying this TCR beta chain appeared once. The same CDR3 is also encoded by other DNA sequences in this sample. V dropped 4 bases and J dropped 2 bases, with 7 bases sitting between them. From germline, CDR1 is ENHRY and CDR2 SYGVKD. The length of the CDR3 is 13 residues. This sample is drawn from a study of blood T cell repertoires in COVID-19. Study as a whole: Both acute and convalescent COVID-19 samples were obtained from the United States, Italy and Spain. From T cells, B-cell-depleted T cells, or PBMCs came the material, which was cDNA or gDNA.

Authors' data handling: Estimates of nucleated cell counts were drawn from the amplification of reference gene primers. Sequencing was performed with immunoSEQ multiplex PCR; in TCRdb, only in-frame clones are kept and a portion is missing. The V and J calls and the clone size are those of that table, but D and trimming were determined from the DNA. The table includes about 58,000 clones, 70% to 90% detected once. The source of this sequence is a man aged 60 to 69 with acute or convalescent COVID-19. The sample comprised peripheral blood. The chain employs TRBV10-3 and TRBJ2-3; no clear D gene. The CDR3 is CAISAGNTDTQYF. DNA of the CDR3: TGTGCCATCAGTGCTGGCAACACAGATACGCAGTATTTT.